This record covers a single T cell receptor beta chain. Its antigen is unidentified. The record originates from a study of cytomegalovirus exposure and HLA in healthy donors. The overall study: Of 398 genotyped donors, roughly 86% clustered with self-reported Caucasian donors.

The CDR3 extends over 15 amino acids. The germline CDR1 and CDR2 sequences are MDHEN and SYDVKM. V was trimmed by 3 bases and J by 2 bases, leaving 14 bases between them. Study-level results: TCR association rates varied by HLA locus in a later analysis, with DRB1 highest and HLA-C lowest. The study put 150 to 200 TCR beta chains on its list as cytomegalovirus-associated. An analysis that came later showed most CMV-associated TCR beta chains appearing HLA-restricted.

PCR employed 60 Vbeta and 13 Jbeta primers. The assay was immunoSEQ multiplex PCR, and TCRdb's table has in-frame clones only and misses some. The repertoire includes fewer than 300,000 clones, 75% to 85% of them detected once, and about 0.28% sits in the top ten. The receptor was derived from a girl aged 2-10 years in good health and CMV-seronegative. Input material: PBMCs. The rearrangement links TRBV28 to TRBJ2-7; D may be TRBD1 (6 bases). The CDR3 spells CASSLYRDYAYEQYF. Here the CDR3 DNA reads TGTGCCAGCAGTTTGTACAGGGATTACGCCTACGAGCAGTACTTC.